Listed here are 8 T cell receptor beta chains from one sample, sequenced in a study of T cell responses to AZD1222 COVID-19 vaccine (TCRdb year 2021). The time point label on this specimen signifies: baseline before first vaccination. Libraries were built with the immunoSEQ multiplex PCR assay. TCRdb took this table from immuneACCESS and kept in-frame rearrangements with V and J called. Such tables lack part of the clones; where checked against another copy, unresolved V genes explain under half of the gap, and the rest is unexplained. This sample has around 130,000 clones in its table, and around 84% of those were observed once. Clones ranked in the top ten supply 9.5% to 15% of the sample. The starting material was peripheral blood, obtained on day 0 of AZD1222 vaccination. Source of these receptors: an adult in good health.

The rearrangement uses TRBV6-5 and TRBJ1-5; D is unresolved. The CDR3 is 13 residues long. Per germline, CDR1 MNHEY and CDR2 SVGAGI. V shed 8 bases and J shed 6 bases, with 14 bases lying between them. For the CDR3, the DNA is TGTGCCAGCGGCGGGGTAAGAACTCAGCCCCAGCATTTT. This encodes CASGGVRTQPQHF.

The chain recombines TRBV10-3 with TRBJ2-1, with TRBD1 identical over 7 bases. V was clipped by 2 bases and J by 7 bases; unmatched bases: 8. Germline V lookup: CDR1 ENHRY, CDR2 SYGVKD. CDR3 length equals 15 residues. The CDR3 DNA follows: TGTGCCATCAGTGAGATGCAGGGGGTTGGGAATGAGCAGTTCTTC. The encoded protein is CAISEMQGVGNEQFF.

The rearrangement uses TRBV18 and TRBJ2-3; tentative D call: TRBD1 (5 bases). The length of the CDR3 is 12 residues. The V and J ends lost 3 bases and 6 bases respectively, with 7 bases between them. Germline V CDR1 and CDR2: KGHSH, LQKENI. CDR3 sequence: CASSPPGDTQYF. CDR3 DNA sequence: TGTGCCAGCTCACCCCCAGGGGATACGCAGTATTTT.

The V and J genes are TRBV11-1 and TRBJ1-2; 8 nucleotides match TRBD1. The CDR3 spans 12 residues. The junction had 3 bases not matched to a gene; V was cut back by 5 bases and J by 7 bases. From germline, CDR1 is SGHAT and CDR2 FQDESV (reference sequence). In DNA, the CDR3 is TGTGCCAGCAGCCAAGGACAGGGTGGCTACACCTTC. Its translation is CASSQGQGGYTF.

The genes are TRBV3-1 (or the pseudogene TRBV3-2) and TRBJ2-7; D is uncertain. Germline values: CDR1 LGHDT, CDR2 YNNKEL (reference sequence). This CDR3 is built from 13 residues. V was shortened by 0 bases and J by 7 bases, with 10 bases between the two germline ends. The CDR3 spells CASSQDRDLEQYF. In DNA, the CDR3 is TGTGCCAGCAGCCAAGATAGGGATTTGGAGCAGTACTTC.

The V and J genes are TRBV29-1 and TRBJ2-7; D not resolved. The V end was cut by 1 base, the J end by 7 bases, with 11 bases between. The length of the CDR3 is 12 residues. In germline, CDR1 is SQVTM, CDR2 ANQGSEA. CDR3 residues: CSVEAGVGEQYF. The DNA of the CDR3 is TGCAGCGTTGAAGCAGGCGTGGGTGAGCAGTACTTC.

The CDR3 reads CASTPGPGTEVLFEQYF. The CDR3 DNA is TGCGCCAGCACCCCAGGCCCTGGGACGGAGGTTCTCTTCGAGCAGTACTTC. The V gene is TRBV4-1, the J gene TRBJ2-7; either TRBD1 or TRBD2 may fit D (5 bases each). Trimming pared 7 bases from V and 6 bases from J, leaving 28 bases between. CDR3 size: 17 residues. CDR1 is MGHRA and CDR2 is YSYEKL in the germline V gene.

The chain links TRBV28 to TRBJ1-5; D possibly corresponds to TRBD1 (6 bases). The CDR3 is made up of 15 amino acids. V lost 7 bases, J lost 7 bases, and 20 bases lay in between. Looked up from germline, CDR1 is MDHEN and CDR2 is SYDVKM. CDR3 sequence reads: CASTPPAGDGQPQHF. The DNA for the CDR3 is TGTGCCAGCACCCCCCCGGCAGGGGACGGACAGCCCCAGCATTTT. Drawing the rest from reference TRBV28 and TRBJ1-5, the complete variable domain is DVKVTQSSRYLVKRTGEKVFLECVQDMDHENMFWYRQDPGLGLRLIYFSYDVKMKEKGDIPEGYSVSREKKERFSLILESASTNQTSMYLCASTPPAGDGQPQHFGDGTRLSIL.